The rows below give T cell receptor beta chains drawn from one sample of a study of blood T cells in healthy people across ages. TCRdb used MiXCR to reprocess the 5' RACE reads, holding one entry per CDR3 protein. The sample lists over a million distinct CDR3 sequences; 40% to 45% were seen once. Sample: blood. The receptors stem from a woman aged 55-75 years in good health. Both conserved end residues are trimmed from each CDR3. A D gene is named only where the DNA matches it firmly. Only some rows state a clone size, as once, few, many or a class for expanded clones.

>TRBV7-3|.|TRBD2
ASSVASGKNYEQF
>TRBV4-1|.|.
ASSPKLRNEKLF
>TRBV12-3/TRBV12-4|.|.
ASSFVVFTGELF
>TRBV15|.|.
ATSEDRNTGELF
>TRBV7-2|few|.
ASSLGRGKGLYEQY
>TRBV29-1|.|TRBD2
SVEDPLAGVDGELF
>TRBV20-1|.|TRBD1
SAHRGQETQY
>TRBV6-1|.|TRBD1
ASSKQGTYNEQF
>TRBV27|.|TRBD1
ASRETGANQPQH
>TRBV12-5|.|.
ASGLDGHYGYT